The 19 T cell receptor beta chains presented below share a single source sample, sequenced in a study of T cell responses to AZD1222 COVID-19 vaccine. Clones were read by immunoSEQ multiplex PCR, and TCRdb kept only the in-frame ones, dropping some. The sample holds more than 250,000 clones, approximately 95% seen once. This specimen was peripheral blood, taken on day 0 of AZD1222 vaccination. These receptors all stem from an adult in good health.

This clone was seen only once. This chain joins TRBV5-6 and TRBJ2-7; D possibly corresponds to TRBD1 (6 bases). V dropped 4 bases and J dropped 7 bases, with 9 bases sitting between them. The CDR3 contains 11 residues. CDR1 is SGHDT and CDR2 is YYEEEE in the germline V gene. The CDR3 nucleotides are TGTGCCAGCAGCACAGGGTATGAGCAGTACTTC. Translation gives CASSTGYEQYF.

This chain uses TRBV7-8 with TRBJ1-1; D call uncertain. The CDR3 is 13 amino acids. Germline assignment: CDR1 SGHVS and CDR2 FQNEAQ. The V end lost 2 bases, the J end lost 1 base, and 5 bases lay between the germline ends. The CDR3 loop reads CASSLTGNTEAFF. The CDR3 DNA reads TGTGCCAGCAGCTTAACGGGGAACACTGAAGCTTTCTTT.

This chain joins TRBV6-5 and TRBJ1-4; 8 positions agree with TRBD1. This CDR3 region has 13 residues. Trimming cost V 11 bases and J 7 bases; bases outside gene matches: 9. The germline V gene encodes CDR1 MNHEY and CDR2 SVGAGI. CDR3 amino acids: CAAGTGRAEKLFF. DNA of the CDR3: TGTGCCGCGGGGACAGGAAGGGCTGAAAAACTGTTTTTT.

This CDR3 is CASSLAGPHQPQHF. The DNA of the CDR3 is TGCGCCAGCAGCTTGGCGGGACCGCATCAGCCCCAGCATTTT. This chain joins TRBV5-1 and TRBJ1-5, with D possibly being TRBD1 (5 bases). In germline, CDR1 is SGHRS, CDR2 YFSETQ. CDR3 size: 14 residues. The V end was cut by 0 bases, the J end by 5 bases, with 9 bases between.

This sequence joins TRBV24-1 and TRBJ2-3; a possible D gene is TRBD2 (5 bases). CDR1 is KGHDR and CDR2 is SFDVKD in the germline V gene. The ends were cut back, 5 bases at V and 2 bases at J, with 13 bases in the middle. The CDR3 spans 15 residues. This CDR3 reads CATSAPAGYTDTQYF. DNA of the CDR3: TGTGCCACCAGTGCCCCGGCGGGCTACACAGATACGCAGTATTTT.

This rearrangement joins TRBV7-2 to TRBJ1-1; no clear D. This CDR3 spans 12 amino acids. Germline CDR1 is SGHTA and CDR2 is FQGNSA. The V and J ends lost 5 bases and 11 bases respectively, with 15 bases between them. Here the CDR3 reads CASSQYLGRAFF. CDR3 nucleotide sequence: TGTGCCAGCAGCCAGTACTTGGGCCGGGCTTTCTTT.

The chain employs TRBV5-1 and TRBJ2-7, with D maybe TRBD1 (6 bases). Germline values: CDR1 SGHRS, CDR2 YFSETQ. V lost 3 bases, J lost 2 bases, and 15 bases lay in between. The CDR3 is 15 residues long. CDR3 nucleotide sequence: TGCGCCAGCAGCTCCGGACAGTATAGGGCCTACGAGCAGTACTTC. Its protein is CASSSGQYRAYEQYF. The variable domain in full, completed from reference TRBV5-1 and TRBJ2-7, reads KAGVTQTPRYLIKTRGQQVTLSCSPISGHRSVSWYQQTPGQGLQFLFEYFSETQRNKGNFPGRFSGRQFSNSRSEMNVSTLELGDSALYLCASSSGQYRAYEQYFGPGTRLTVT.

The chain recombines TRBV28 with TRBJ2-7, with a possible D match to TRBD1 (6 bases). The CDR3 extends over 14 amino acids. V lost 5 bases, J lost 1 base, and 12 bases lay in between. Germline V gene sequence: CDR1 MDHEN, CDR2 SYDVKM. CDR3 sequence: CASSLRTVSYEQYF. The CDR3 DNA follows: TGTGCCAGCAGTCTCCGGACAGTTTCCTACGAGCAGTACTTC.

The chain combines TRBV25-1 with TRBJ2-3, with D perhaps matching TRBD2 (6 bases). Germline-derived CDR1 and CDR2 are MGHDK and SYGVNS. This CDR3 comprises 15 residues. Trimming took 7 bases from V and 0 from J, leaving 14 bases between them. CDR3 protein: CASTSSASSTDTQYF. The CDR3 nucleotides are TGTGCCAGCACCTCTAGCGCATCTAGCACAGATACGCAGTATTTT.

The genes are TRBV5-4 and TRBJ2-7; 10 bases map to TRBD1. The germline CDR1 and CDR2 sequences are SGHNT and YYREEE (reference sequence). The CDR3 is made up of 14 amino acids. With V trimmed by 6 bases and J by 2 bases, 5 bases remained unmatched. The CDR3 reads CASTRQGATYEQYF. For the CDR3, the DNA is TGTGCCAGCACCCGACAGGGGGCCACCTACGAGCAGTACTTC.

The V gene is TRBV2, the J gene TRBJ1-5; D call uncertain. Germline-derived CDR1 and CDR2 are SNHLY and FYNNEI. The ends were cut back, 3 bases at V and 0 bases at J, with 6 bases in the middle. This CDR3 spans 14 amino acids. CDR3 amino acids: CASSETVSNQPQHF. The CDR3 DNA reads TGTGCCAGCAGTGAGACGGTTAGCAATCAGCCCCAGCATTTT.

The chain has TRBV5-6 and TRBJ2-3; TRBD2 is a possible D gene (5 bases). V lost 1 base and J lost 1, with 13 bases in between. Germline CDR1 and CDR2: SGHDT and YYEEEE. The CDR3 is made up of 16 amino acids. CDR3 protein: CASSLRGYRGTDTQYF. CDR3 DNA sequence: TGTGCCAGCAGCTTGCGGGGTTATCGGGGCACAGATACGCAGTATTTT.

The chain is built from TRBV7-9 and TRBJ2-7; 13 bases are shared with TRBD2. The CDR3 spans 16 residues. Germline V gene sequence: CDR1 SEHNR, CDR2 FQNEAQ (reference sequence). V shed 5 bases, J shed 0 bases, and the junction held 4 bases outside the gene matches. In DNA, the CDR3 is TGTGCCAGCAGCCCCGGACTAGCGGGGGTCTCCTACGAGCAGTACTTC. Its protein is CASSPGLAGVSYEQYF.

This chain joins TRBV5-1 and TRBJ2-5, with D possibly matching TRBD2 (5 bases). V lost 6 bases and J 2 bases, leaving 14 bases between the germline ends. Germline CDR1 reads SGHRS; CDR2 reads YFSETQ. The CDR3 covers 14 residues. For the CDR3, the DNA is TGCGCCAGCACCGCGGCGGGCGGGCAAGAGACCCAGTACTTC. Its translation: CASTAAGGQETQYF.

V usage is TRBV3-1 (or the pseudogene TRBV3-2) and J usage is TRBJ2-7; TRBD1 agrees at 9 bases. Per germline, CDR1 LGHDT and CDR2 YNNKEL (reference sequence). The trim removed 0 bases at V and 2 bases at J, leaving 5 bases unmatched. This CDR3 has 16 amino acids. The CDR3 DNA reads TGTGCCAGCAGCCAAGAGAACAGGGGGCCCACCTACGAGCAGTACTTC. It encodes CASSQENRGPTYEQYF.

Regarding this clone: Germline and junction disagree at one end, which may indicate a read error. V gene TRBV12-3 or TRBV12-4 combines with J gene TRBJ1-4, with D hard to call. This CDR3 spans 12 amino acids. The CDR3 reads CASSRSNEKLLF. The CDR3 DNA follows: TGTGCCAGCAGTCGATCTAATGAAAAACTGCTTTTT.

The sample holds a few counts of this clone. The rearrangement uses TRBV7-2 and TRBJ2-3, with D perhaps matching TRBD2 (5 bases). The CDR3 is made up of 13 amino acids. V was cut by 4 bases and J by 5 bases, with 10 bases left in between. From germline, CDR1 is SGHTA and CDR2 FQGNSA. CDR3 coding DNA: TGTGCCAGCAGCTCCAGAGGACTAGATACGCAGTATTTT. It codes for CASSSRGLDTQYF.

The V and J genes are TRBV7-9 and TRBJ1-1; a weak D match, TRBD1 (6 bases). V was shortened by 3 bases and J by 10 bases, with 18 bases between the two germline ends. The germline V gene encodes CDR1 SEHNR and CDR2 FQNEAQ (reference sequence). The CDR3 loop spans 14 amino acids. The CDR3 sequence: CASSFSSGEFGAFF. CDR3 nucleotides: TGTGCCAGCAGCTTTTCGTCAGGGGAGTTTGGAGCTTTCTTT.

CDR3 nucleotides: TGTGCCAGCAACGCGATCTTCGGCACTGAAGCTTTCTTT. Protein: CASNAIFGTEAFF. The rearrangement joins TRBV7-9 to TRBJ1-1, with D hard to call. Germline CDR1 reads SEHNR; CDR2 reads FQNEAQ (reference sequence). The V gene lost 7 bases and the J gene lost 4 bases, with 13 bases spanning the gap. This CDR3 contains 13 residues.